This T cell receptor beta chain is drawn from a study of graft-versus-host responses after intestinal transplantation. For the study at large: Uniformly, recipients were administered anti-thymocyte globulin induction with subsequent tacrolimus and steroids for roughly three years. Whole-study findings and limits: Within allografts, high graft-versus-host to host-versus-graft clonal ratios were seen among patients with graft-donor T cell macrochimerism.

Some clones are missing from TCRdb's copy, which holds only in-frame ones; the method was immunoSEQ multiplex PCR. The table includes about 400 clones, approximately 49% detected once. The germline CDR1 and CDR2 sequences are SGDLS and YYNGEE. V lost 0 bases and J 1 base, leaving 8 bases between the germline ends. The length of the CDR3 is 15 residues. The receptor was derived from a human patient who was an organ donor for intestinal transplantation. The chain joins TRBV9 to TRBJ1-5; D gene uncertain. Sample: alloreactive CD4+ T cells from a mixed lymphocyte reaction culture, taken before transplantation. Subset reported: CFSE-low proliferating T cells sorted from roughly six-day pre-transplant mixed lymphocyte reaction (GvH or HvG direction). This CDR3 is CASSVGVTSNQPQHF. The CDR3, as DNA: TGTGCCAGCAGCGTAGGCGTCACAAGCAATCAGCCCCAGCATTTT.